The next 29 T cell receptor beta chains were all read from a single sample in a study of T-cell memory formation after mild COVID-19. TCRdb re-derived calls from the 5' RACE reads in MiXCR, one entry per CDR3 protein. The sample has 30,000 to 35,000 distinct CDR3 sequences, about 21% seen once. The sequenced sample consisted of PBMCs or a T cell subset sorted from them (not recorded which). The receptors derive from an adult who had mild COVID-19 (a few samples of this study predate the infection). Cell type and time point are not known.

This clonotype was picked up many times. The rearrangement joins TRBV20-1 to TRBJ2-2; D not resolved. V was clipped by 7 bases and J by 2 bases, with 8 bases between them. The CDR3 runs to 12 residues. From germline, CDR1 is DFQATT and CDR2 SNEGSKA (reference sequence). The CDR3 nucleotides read TGCAGTGTTTCACAAAACACCGGGGAGCTGTTTTTT. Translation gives CSVSQNTGELFF.

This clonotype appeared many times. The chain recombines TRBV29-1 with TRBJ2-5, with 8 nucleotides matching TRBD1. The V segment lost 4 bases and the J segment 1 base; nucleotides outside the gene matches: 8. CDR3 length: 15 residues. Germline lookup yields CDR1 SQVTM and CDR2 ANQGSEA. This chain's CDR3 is CSVVLGQGAQETQYF. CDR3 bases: TGCAGCGTTGTCCTTGGACAGGGCGCCCAAGAGACCCAGTACTTC.

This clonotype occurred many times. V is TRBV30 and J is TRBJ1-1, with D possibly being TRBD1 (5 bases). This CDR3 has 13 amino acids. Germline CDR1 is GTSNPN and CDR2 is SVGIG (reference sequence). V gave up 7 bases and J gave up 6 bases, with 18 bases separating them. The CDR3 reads CALEFGTDAEAFF. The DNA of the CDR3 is TGTGCCTTAGAGTTCGGGACGGACGCTGAAGCTTTCTTT.

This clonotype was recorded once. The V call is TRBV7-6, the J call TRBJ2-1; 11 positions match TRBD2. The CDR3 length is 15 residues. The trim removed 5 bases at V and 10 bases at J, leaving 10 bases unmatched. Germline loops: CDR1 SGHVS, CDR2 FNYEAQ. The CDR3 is CASSPTSGSPGEQFF. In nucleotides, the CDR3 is TGTGCCAGCAGCCCCACTAGCGGGAGTCCAGGGGAGCAGTTCTTC.

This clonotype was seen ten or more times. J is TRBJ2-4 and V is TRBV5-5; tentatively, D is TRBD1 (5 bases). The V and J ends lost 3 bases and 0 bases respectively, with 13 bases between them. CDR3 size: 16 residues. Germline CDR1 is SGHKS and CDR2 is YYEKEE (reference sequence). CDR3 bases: TGTGCCAGCAGCTGGGGCACGCCTCTAGCCAAAAACATTCAGTACTTC. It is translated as CASSWGTPLAKNIQYF.

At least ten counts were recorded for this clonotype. CDR3 residues: CASSYGGNTEAFF. The CDR3 DNA sequence: TGTGCCAGCAGCTACGGGGGGAACACTGAAGCTTTCTTT. This chain uses TRBV12-3 or TRBV12-4 with TRBJ1-1; TRBD1 is a possible D gene (5 bases). The CDR3 totals 13 residues. V lost 6 bases and J lost 1, with 9 bases in between.

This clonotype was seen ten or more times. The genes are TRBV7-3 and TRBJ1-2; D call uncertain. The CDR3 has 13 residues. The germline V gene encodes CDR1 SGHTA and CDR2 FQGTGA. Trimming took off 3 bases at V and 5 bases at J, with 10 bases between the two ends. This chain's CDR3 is CASSFRPDYGYTF. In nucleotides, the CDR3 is TGTGCCAGCAGCTTTCGGCCGGATTATGGCTACACCTTC.

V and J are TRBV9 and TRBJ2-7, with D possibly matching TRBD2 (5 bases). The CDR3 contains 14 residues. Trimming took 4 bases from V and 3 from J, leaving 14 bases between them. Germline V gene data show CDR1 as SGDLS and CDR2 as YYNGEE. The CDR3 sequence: CASSLAGDDYEQYF. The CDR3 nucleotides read TGTGCCAGCAGCTTAGCCGGGGATGACTACGAGCAGTACTTC.

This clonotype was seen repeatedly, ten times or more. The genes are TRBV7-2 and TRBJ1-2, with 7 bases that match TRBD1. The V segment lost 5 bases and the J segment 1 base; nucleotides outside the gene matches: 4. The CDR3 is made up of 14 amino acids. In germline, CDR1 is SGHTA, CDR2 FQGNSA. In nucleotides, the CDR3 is TGTGCCAGCAGCGCCCGACAGGGTAACTATGGCTACACCTTC. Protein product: CASSARQGNYGYTF.

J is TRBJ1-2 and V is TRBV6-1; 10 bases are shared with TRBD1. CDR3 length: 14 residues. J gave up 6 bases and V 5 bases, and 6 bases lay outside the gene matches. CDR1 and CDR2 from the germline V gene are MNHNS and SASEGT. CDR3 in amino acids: CASSPRDRGHGYTF. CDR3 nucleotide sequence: TGTGCCAGCAGTCCAAGGGACAGGGGACATGGCTACACCTTC.

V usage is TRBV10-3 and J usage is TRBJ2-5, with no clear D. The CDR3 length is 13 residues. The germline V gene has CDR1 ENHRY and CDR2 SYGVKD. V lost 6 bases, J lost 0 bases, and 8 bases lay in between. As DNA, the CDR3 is TGTGCCATCAGCGCAGAGTACCAAGAGACCCAGTACTTC. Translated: CAISAEYQETQYF.

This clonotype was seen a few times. DNA for the CDR3: TGTGCCAGCAGCTCCGGATTCGCAGGCTACACCTTC. Its translation: CASSSGFAGYTF. The rearrangement uses TRBV5-6 and TRBJ1-2; D is unclear. Looked up from germline, CDR1 is SGHDT and CDR2 is YYEEEE. V was cut by 3 bases and J by 8 bases, with 11 bases left in between. This CDR3 is built from 12 residues. The complete variable domain, with remaining parts taken from reference TRBV5-6 and TRBJ1-2, reads DAGVTQSPTHLIKTRGQQVTLRCSPKSGHDTVSWYQQALGQGPQFIFQYYEEEERQRGNFPDRFSGHQFPNYSSELNVNALLLGDSALYLCASSSGFAGYTFGSGTRLTVV.

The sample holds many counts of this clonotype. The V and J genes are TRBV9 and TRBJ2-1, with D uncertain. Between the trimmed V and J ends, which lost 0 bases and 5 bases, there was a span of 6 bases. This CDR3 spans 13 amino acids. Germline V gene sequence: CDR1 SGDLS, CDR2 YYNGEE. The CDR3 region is CASSVGPNNEQFF. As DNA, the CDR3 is TGTGCCAGCAGCGTAGGGCCCAACAATGAGCAGTTCTTC.

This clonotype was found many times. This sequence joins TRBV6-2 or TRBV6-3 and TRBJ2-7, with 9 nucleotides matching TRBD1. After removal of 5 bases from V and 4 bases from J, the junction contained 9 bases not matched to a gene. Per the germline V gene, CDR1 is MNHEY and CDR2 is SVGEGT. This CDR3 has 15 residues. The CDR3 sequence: CASSRSGTGLYEQYF. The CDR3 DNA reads TGTGCCAGCAGTCGGTCCGGGACAGGGTTGTACGAGCAGTACTTC.

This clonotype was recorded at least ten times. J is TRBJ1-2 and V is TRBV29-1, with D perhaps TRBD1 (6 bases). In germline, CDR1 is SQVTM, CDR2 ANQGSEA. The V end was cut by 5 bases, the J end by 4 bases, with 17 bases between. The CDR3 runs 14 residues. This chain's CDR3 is CSVSTSQGLYGYTF. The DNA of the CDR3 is TGCAGCGTTTCGACCTCACAGGGCCTCTATGGCTACACCTTC.

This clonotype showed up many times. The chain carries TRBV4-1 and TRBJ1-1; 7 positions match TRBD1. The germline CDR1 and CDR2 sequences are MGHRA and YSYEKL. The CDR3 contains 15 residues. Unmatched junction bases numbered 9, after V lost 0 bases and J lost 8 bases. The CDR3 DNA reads TGCGCCAGCAGCCAAGATCAACAGGGGCGGAGGGAAGCTTTCTTT. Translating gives CASSQDQQGRREAFF.

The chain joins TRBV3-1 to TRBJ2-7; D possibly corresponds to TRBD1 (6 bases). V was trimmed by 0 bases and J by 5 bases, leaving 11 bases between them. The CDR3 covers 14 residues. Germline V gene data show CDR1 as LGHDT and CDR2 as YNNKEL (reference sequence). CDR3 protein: CASSQEGQLNEQYF. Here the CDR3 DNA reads TGTGCCAGCAGCCAAGAGGGACAATTAAACGAGCAGTACTTC.

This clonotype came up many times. The DNA of the CDR3 is TGTGCCAGCAGCCAAGACGGGACTAGCGGATGGGAGCAGTACTTC. Encoded protein: CASSQDGTSGWEQYF. V and J are TRBV4-2 and TRBJ2-7, with 11 bases lining up with TRBD2. Germline CDR1 is LGHNA and CDR2 is YNFKEQ. The length of the CDR3 is 15 residues. J lost 7 bases, V lost 0 bases, and 5 bases had no gene match.

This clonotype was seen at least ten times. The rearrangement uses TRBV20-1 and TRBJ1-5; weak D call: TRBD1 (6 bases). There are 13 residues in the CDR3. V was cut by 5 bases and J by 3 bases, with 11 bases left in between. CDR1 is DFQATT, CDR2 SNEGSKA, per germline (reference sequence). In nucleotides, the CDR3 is TGCAGTGCTTCCACAGGGCCCAATCAGCCCCAGCATTTT. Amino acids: CSASTGPNQPQHF.

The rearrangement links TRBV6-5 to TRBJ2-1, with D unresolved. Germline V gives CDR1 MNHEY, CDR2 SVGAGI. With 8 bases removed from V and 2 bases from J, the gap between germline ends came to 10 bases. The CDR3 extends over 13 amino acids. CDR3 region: CASAEEPYNEQFF. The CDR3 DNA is TGTGCCAGCGCAGAGGAGCCCTACAATGAGCAGTTCTTC.

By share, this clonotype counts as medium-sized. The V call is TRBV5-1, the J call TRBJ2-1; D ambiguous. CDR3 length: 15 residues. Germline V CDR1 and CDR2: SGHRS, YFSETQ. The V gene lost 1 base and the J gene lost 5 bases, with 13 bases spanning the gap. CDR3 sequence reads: CASSLSALSNNEQFF. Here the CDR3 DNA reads TGCGCCAGCAGCTTGTCGGCCTTGTCGAACAATGAGCAGTTCTTC.

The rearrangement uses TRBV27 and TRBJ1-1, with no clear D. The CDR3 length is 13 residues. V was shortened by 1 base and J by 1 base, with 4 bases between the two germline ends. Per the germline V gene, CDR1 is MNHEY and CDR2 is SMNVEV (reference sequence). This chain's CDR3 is CASSLYRNTEAFF. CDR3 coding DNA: TGTGCCAGCAGTTTATACAGGAACACTGAAGCTTTCTTT.

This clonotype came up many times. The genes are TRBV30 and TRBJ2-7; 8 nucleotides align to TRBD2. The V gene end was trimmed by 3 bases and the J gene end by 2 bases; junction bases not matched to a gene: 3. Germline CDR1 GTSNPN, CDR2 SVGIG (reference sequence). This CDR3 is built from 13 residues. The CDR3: CAWRTGGTYEQYF. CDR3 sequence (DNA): TGTGCCTGGAGGACGGGAGGGACCTACGAGCAGTACTTC.

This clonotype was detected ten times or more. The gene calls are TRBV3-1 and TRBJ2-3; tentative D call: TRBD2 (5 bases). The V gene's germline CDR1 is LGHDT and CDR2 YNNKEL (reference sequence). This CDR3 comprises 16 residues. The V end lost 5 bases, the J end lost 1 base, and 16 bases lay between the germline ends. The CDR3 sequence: CASSESGSWGTDTQYF. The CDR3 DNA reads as TGTGCCAGCAGCGAGTCGGGGTCCTGGGGCACAGATACGCAGTATTTT.

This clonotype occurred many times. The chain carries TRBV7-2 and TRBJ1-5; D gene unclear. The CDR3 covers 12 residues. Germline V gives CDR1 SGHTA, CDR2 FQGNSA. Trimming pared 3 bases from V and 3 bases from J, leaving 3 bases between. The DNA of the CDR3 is TGTGCCAGCAGCTTGGACAATCAGCCCCAGCATTTT. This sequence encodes CASSLDNQPQHF.

The chain's CDR3 is CASSYSLNTEAFF. CDR3 nucleotide sequence: TGTGCCAGCAGTTACTCTCTGAACACTGAAGCTTTCTTT. The rearrangement joins TRBV6-2 or TRBV6-3 to TRBJ1-1; D uncertain. Germline V lookup: CDR1 MNHEY, CDR2 SVGEGT. This CDR3 is built from 13 residues. The V gene lost 0 bases and the J gene lost 0 bases, with 2 bases spanning the gap.

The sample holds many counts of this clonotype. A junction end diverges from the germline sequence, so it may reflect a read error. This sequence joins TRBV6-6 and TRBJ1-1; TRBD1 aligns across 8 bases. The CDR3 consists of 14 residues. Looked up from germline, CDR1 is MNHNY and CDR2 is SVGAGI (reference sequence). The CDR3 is CASTAGGQNTEACF. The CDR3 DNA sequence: TGTGCCAGCACTGCAGGGGGCCAGAACACTGAAGCTTGCTTT.

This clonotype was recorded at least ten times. CDR3 sequence (DNA): TGTGCCAGCAGCCAAGTAGGAGGTAGTGGCGCAGATACGCAGTATTTT. It yields the protein CASSQVGGSGADTQYF. This chain uses TRBV3-1 with TRBJ2-3; possible D gene TRBD2, 5 bases. V was clipped by 1 base and J by 4 bases, with 15 bases between them. The CDR3 has 16 amino acids. Germline loops: CDR1 LGHDT, CDR2 YNNKEL (reference sequence).

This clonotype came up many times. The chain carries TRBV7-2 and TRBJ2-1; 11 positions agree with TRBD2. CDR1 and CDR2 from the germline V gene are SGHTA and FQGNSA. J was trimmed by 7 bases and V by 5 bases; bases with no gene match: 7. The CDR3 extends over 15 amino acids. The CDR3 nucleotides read TGTGCCAGCAGCGGGGGACTAGCGGCCTCAAATGAGCAGTTCTTC. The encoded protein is CASSGGLAASNEQFF.